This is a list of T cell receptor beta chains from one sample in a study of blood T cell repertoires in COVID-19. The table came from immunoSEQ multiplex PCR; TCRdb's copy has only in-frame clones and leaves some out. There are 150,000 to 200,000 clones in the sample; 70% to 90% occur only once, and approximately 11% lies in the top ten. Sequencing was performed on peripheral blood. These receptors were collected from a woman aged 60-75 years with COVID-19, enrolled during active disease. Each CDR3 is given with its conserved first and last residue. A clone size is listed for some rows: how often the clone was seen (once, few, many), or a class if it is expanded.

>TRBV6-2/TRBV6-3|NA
CASSYRQGVGAGYTF
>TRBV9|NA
CASSVGVAGVGEQFF
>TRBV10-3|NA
CAIKDPTGFGTEAFF
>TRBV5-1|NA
CASSWPPNSGSGNEQFF
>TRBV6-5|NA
CASAEGRGRTGELFF
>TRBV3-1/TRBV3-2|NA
CASSQLRRGSRSGNTIYF
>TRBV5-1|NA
CASSTLAGTYNEQFF
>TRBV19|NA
CASTPRWGTGSTGELFF
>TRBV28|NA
CASSLQGSTEAFF
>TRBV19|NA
CASSITSGSGGEQFF
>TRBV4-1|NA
CASSREPGQGNSPLHF
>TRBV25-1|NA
CASSPGTGRSSPLHF
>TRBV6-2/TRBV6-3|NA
CASSFPDRSEAFF
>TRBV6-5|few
CASSRGDSGNTIYF
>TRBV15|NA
CATSRDFRGSHEQYF
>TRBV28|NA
CASSHGGAFF
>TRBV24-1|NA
CATSDGGTTSPLHF
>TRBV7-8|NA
CASSLAVGQGSAEQYF
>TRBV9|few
CASSTGGNQPQHF
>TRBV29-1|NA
CSVGSNTEAFF
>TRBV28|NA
CASTPIGAQDQPQHF
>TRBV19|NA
CASSTDRMNTEAFF
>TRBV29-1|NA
CSVDPSGSGTDTQYF
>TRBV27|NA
CASSFSRGPRSYEQYF
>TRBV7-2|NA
CASSRSPSGSFGELFF
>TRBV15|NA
CATASGRSYNEQFF
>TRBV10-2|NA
CATIVGGGETQYF
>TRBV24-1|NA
CATSDLGQGNYGYTF
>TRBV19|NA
CATTDRELGNQPQHF
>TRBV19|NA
CASSMAPLAVYNEQFF
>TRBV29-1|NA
CSARLAGGPSEQYF
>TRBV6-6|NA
CASGDRGFYGYTF
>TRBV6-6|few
CASSNPTGVLSEAFF
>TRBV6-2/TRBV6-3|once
CASSGLARSGELFF
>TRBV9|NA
CASSVGAPGGELFF
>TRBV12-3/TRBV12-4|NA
CHDTGSGTEAFF
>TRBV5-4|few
CASSLEQAPTKEQFF
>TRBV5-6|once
CASSSQGLSEAFF
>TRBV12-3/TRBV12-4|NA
CASSLTGTSKFF
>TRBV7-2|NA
CASSLGGLEAFF
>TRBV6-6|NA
CASSPPPSVSYEQYF